This T cell receptor beta chain derives from a study of cytomegalovirus exposure and HLA in healthy donors. The study's findings and limits: As a later analysis showed, a missense DCLRE1C variant was linked to trimming of TCR beta V- and J-genes.

Notes on this clone: Its antigen is still unknown.

CDR1 SGHTA and CDR2 FQGNSA come from the germline V gene. CDR3 size: 14 residues. V lost 5 bases and J lost 6; bases outside the gene matches: 6. With 60 Vbeta and 13 Jbeta primers, the PCR was carried out. TCRdb's copy holds only in-frame clones and misses some; the assay was immunoSEQ multiplex PCR. Among under 110,000 clones listed, around 85% were seen once. The receptor was isolated from a man between 60 and 75 years old in good health and CMV-seronegative. Material: PBMCs. The chain couples TRBV7-2 to TRBJ1-5, with 8 positions matching TRBD1. As DNA, the CDR3 is TGTGCCAGCAGCGGCCAGGGGGCCTTTCAGCCCCAGCATTTT. Translating it yields CASSGQGAFQPQHF.